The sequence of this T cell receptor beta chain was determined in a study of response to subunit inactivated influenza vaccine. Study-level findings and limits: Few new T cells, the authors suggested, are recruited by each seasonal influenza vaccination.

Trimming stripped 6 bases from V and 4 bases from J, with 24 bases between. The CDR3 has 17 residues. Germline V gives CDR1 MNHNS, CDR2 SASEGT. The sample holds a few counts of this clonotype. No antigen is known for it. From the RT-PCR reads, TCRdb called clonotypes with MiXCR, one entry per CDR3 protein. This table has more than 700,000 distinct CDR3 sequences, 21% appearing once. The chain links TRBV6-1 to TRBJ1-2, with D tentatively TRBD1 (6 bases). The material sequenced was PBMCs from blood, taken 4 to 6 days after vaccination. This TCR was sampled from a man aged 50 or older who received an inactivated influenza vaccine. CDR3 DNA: TGTGCCAGCAGGCCCCCTATTTTCGGGGGGCGCGGCTATGGCTACACCTTC. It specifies CASRPPIFGGRGYGYTF.